The 24 T cell receptor beta chains below come from one sample, sequenced in a study of Tregs in tolerant kidney transplant recipients. The repertoire was sequenced with immunoSEQ multiplex PCR; TCRdb's copy has only in-frame clones and lacks some. The data show under 95,000 clones, more than 85% seen once. This specimen was Tregs from blood, taken before the transplant. These receptors were taken from a human donor who received a combined kidney and bone marrow transplant.

The gene calls are TRBV7-2 and TRBJ1-4; D gene uncertain. The germline V gene encodes CDR1 SGHTA and CDR2 FQGNSA. Trimming removed 3 bases at V and 3 bases at J, with 8 bases between. CDR3 size: 14 residues. The CDR3 loop is CASSFSRANEKLFF. In DNA, the CDR3 is TGTGCCAGCAGCTTCAGTAGAGCTAATGAAAAACTGTTTTTT.

A single count supports this clone. The rearrangement links TRBV6-5 to TRBJ2-5, with D possibly called TRBD1 or TRBD2 (5 bases each). V lost 2 bases, J lost 5 bases, and 15 bases lay in between. This CDR3 region has 15 residues. In germline, CDR1 is MNHEY, CDR2 SVGAGI. CDR3 in amino acids: CASSYQSGTWETQYF. The DNA of the CDR3 is TGTGCCAGCAGTTACCAGAGTGGGACCTGGGAGACCCAGTACTTC.

The CDR3 DNA sequence: TGTGCCAGCAGCTCCGACAGGGCCCTTGGCTACACCTTC. Translating gives CASSSDRALGYTF. The chain recombines TRBV28 with TRBJ1-2; 7 bases map to TRBD1. The CDR3 totals 13 residues. Germline trimming cut 6 bases from V and 7 bases from J; bases unmatched to any gene: 8. Germline loops: CDR1 MDHEN, CDR2 SYDVKM.

The chain recombines TRBV28 with TRBJ2-7, with 10 bases fitting TRBD2. The junction had 7 bases not matched to a gene; V was cut back by 2 bases and J by 6 bases. Germline lookup yields CDR1 MDHEN and CDR2 SYDVKM. There are 15 residues in the CDR3. The CDR3 nucleotides are TGTGCCAGCAGTTTAGAAGGACTAGCGGCCTCCGAGCAGTACTTC. Translating it yields CASSLEGLAASEQYF.

The chain recombines TRBV6-6 with TRBJ2-7; D is ambiguous. The CDR3 contains 14 residues. The germline V gene encodes CDR1 MNHNY and CDR2 SVGAGI (reference sequence). V was shortened by 2 bases and J by 0 bases, with 8 bases between the two germline ends. This CDR3 reads CASSYPPYSYEQYF. Written as DNA, the CDR3 is TGTGCCAGCAGTTACCCTCCATACTCCTACGAGCAGTACTTC.

The chain combines TRBV15 with TRBJ2-1, with 8 bases aligning to TRBD2. Germline CDR1 LNHNV, CDR2 YYDKDF (reference sequence). With 2 bases clipped from V and 6 bases from J, the junction kept 6 bases outside the gene matches. This CDR3 comprises 15 residues. The CDR3, as DNA: TGTGCCACCAGCAGATATGGACTAGCTGTCAATGAGCAGTTCTTC. It translates to CATSRYGLAVNEQFF.

The genes are TRBV4-3 and TRBJ2-7; 9 bases are shared with TRBD2. The CDR3 runs to 17 residues. Germline V gene lookup returns CDR1 LGHNA and CDR2 YSLEER. The junction had 10 bases not matched to a gene; V was cut back by 0 bases and J by 4 bases. This chain's CDR3 is CASSQEYLGLAGYEQYF. The CDR3 nucleotides read TGCGCCAGCAGCCAAGAATATTTGGGACTAGCAGGGTACGAGCAGTACTTC.

V is TRBV6-1 and J is TRBJ1-2; D remains unclear. Per germline, CDR1 MNHNS and CDR2 SASEGT. The V and J ends lost 4 bases and 7 bases respectively, with 16 bases between them. This CDR3 has 14 residues. The CDR3 here is CASSGMTRGLGYTF. CDR3 DNA: TGTGCCAGCAGTGGGATGACGCGAGGGCTTGGCTACACCTTC.

V usage is TRBV30 and J usage is TRBJ1-2; a possible D gene is TRBD1 (6 bases). The CDR3 is 16 amino acids. V lost 2 bases, J lost 4 bases, and 20 bases lay in between. From germline, CDR1 is GTSNPN and CDR2 SVGIG (reference sequence). Written as DNA, the CDR3 is TGTGCCTGGAGTCTCATGAGAGGGGGGGGAATCTATGGCTACACCTTC. This codes for CAWSLMRGGGIYGYTF. Together with reference TRBV30 and TRBJ1-2, the CDR3 gives the full variable domain: SQTIHQWPATLVQPVGSPLSLECTVEGTSNPNLYWYRQAAGRGLQLLFYSVGIGQISSEVPQNLSASRPQDRQFILSSKKLLLSDSGFYLCAWSLMRGGGIYGYTFGSGTRLTVV.

The genes are TRBV4-1 and TRBJ2-1; TRBD2 matches at 8 bases. V shed 3 bases, J shed 2 bases, and the junction held 9 bases outside the gene matches. The CDR3 length is 17 residues. CDR1 is MGHRA, CDR2 YSYEKL, per germline. The CDR3 sequence: CASSQLLIAGTYNEQFF. For the CDR3, the DNA is TGCGCCAGCAGCCAGCTCCTCATAGCGGGAACCTACAATGAGCAGTTCTTC.

The chain couples TRBV5-1 to TRBJ2-6; unclear D gene. Trimming pared 3 bases from V and 0 bases from J, leaving 7 bases between. Germline values: CDR1 SGHRS, CDR2 YFSETQ. The CDR3 is 15 amino acids. The CDR3 DNA sequence: TGCGCCAGCAGCTCTTCGTACTCTGGGGCCAACGTCCTGACTTTC. Protein sequence: CASSSSYSGANVLTF.

This clone was seen once. The chain employs TRBV29-1 and TRBJ2-1; TRBD2 aligns across 11 bases. Germline V gene sequence: CDR1 SQVTM, CDR2 ANQGSEA. Germline trimming cut 6 bases from V and 4 bases from J; bases unmatched to any gene: 5. The CDR3 loop spans 14 amino acids. The CDR3 region has the DNA TGCAGCGTGGCGACTAGCGGGACATACAATGAGCAGTTCTTC. Protein: CSVATSGTYNEQFF.

This rearrangement joins TRBV7-9 to TRBJ2-2; the D is unclear. V gave up 1 base and J gave up 6 bases, with 6 bases separating them. This CDR3 region has 13 residues. Per the germline V gene, CDR1 is SEHNR and CDR2 is FQNEAQ (reference sequence). CDR3 coding DNA: TGTGCCAGCAGCTTAGTTGCGTCCGGGGAGCTGTTTTTT. It encodes CASSLVASGELFF.

The genes are TRBV6-1 and TRBJ1-1; 8 bases are a match to TRBD1. Per the germline V gene, CDR1 is MNHNS and CDR2 is SASEGT. This CDR3 comprises 12 residues. V trimming: 7 bases; J trimming: 13 bases; junction bases outside the gene matches: 11. The DNA of the CDR3 is TGTGCCAGCAAAGATGGCCAGGGGGCGGGTTTCTTT. Its translation is CASKDGQGAGFF.

This clone was seen a single time. V usage is TRBV14 and J usage is TRBJ2-3; the match to TRBD2 covers 12 bases. This CDR3 region has 17 residues. Losses at the gene ends were 4 bases for V and 3 bases for J; bases not matched to a gene: 8. Per germline, CDR1 SGHDN and CDR2 FVKESK. CDR3 sequence reads: CASSPFRTSGKTDTQYF. The CDR3 coding sequence is TGTGCCAGCAGCCCCTTCCGGACTAGCGGGAAGACAGATACGCAGTATTTT.

About this clone: Other DNA sequences in this sample translate to the same CDR3. The V and J genes are TRBV5-4 and TRBJ2-5; D call uncertain. Germline V gene data show CDR1 as SGHNT and CDR2 as YYREEE (reference sequence). V was cut by 4 bases and J by 4 bases, with 11 bases left in between. The CDR3 extends over 13 amino acids. The CDR3, as DNA: TGTGCCAGCAGCACGCGGTCGGGAGAGACCCAGTACTTC. Translating it yields CASSTRSGETQYF. Filled out from reference TRBV5-4 and TRBJ2-5, the complete variable domain reads ETGVTQSPTHLIKTRGQQVTLRCSSQSGHNTVSWYQQALGQGPQFIFQYYREEENGRGNFPPRFSGLQFPNYSSELNVNALELDDSALYLCASSTRSGETQYFGPGTRLLVL.

The chain recombines TRBV27 with TRBJ2-1; a weak D match, TRBD1 (6 bases). The germline gives CDR1 MNHEY, CDR2 SMNVEV (reference sequence). V was pared by 4 bases and J by 0 bases, with 13 bases between. The CDR3 length is 16 residues. The CDR3 DNA reads as TGTGCCAGCAGTTCACTAGGGGGTTCCTCCTACAATGAGCAGTTCTTC. Its protein is CASSSLGGSSYNEQFF.

Of note for this clone: An end of the junction does not agree with germline; a read error may underlie this. This rearrangement joins TRBV14 to TRBJ1-4, with D uncertain. The CDR3 contains 17 residues. The germline V gene encodes CDR1 SGHDN and CDR2 FVKESK. CDR3 sequence (DNA): TGTGCCAGCAGCCAACTGCGGGGAGTCGCAACTGATGAAAAACTGTTTTTT. It yields the protein CASSQLRGVATDEKLFF.

The genes are TRBV15 and TRBJ2-3; TRBD2 agrees at 7 bases. CDR3 length: 15 residues. Germline CDR1 is LNHNV and CDR2 is YYDKDF (reference sequence). With V trimmed by 0 bases and J by 2 bases, 2 bases remained unmatched. The CDR3 sequence: CATSRDRDYTDTQYF. CDR3 coding DNA: TGTGCCACCAGCAGAGACAGGGACTACACAGATACGCAGTATTTT.

V usage is TRBV18 and J usage is TRBJ2-3; no reliable D call. The CDR3 covers 14 residues. The V end was cut by 5 bases, the J end by 0 bases, with 9 bases between. Germline-derived CDR1 and CDR2 are KGHSH and LQKENI. The CDR3 sequence is CASSTRASTDTQYF. The CDR3 DNA is TGTGCCAGCTCAACCCGCGCTAGCACAGATACGCAGTATTTT.

This chain connects TRBV4-2 to TRBJ1-1; possible D gene TRBD1, 6 bases. This CDR3 spans 16 amino acids. CDR1 is LGHNA, CDR2 YNFKEQ, per germline. V was clipped by 0 bases and J by 3 bases, with 14 bases between them. Here the CDR3 DNA reads TGTGCCAGCAGCCAAGATTCGGGGGCTGGGGACACTGAAGCTTTCTTT. It translates to CASSQDSGAGDTEAFF.

Only one count was recorded for this clone. V and J are TRBV5-1 and TRBJ2-3; 13 bases map to TRBD2. The CDR3 covers 16 residues. The germline V gene encodes CDR1 SGHRS and CDR2 YFSETQ. The ends lost 4 bases at V and 6 bases at J; junction bases unmatched: 8. The chain's CDR3 is CASSLRTSGSGDTQYF. In nucleotides, the CDR3 is TGCGCCAGCAGCCTACGGACTAGCGGGAGCGGGGATACGCAGTATTTT.

V gene TRBV30 combines with J gene TRBJ2-7; either TRBD1 or TRBD2 may fit D (5 bases each). The V and J ends lost 3 bases and 0 bases respectively, with 12 bases between them. Germline loops: CDR1 GTSNPN, CDR2 SVGIG (reference sequence). The CDR3 is made up of 14 amino acids. The CDR3 loop is CAWRGEAPSYEQYF. CDR3 DNA: TGTGCCTGGAGGGGGGAAGCCCCCTCCTACGAGCAGTACTTC.

The chain links TRBV7-6 to TRBJ2-3; D gene uncertain. V was trimmed by 1 base and J by 1 base, leaving 3 bases between them. Germline lookup yields CDR1 SGHVS and CDR2 FNYEAQ. The CDR3 sequence is 13 residues long. The CDR3 DNA reads TGTGCCAGCAGCTTAGTTCGCACAGATACGCAGTATTTT. Translation gives CASSLVRTDTQYF.